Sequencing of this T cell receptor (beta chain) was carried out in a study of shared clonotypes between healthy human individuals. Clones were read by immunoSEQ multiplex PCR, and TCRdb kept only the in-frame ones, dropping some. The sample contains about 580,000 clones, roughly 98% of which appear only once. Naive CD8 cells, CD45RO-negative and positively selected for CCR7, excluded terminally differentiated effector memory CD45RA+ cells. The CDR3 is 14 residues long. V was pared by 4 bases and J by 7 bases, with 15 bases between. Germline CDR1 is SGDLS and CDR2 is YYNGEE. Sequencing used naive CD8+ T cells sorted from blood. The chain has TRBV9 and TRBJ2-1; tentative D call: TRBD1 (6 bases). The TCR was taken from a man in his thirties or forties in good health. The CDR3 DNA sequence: TGTGCCAGCAGCCCACCCACAGGGTCTAATGAGCAGTTCTTC. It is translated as CASSPPTGSNEQFF.